This TCR beta chain derives from a study of blood T cell repertoires in COVID-19. Looking at the study overall: Italy, Spain and the United States were the sources of the convalescent and acute COVID-19 samples.

Generated by immunoSEQ multiplex PCR, the TCRdb table keeps only in-frame clones and is missing some. The data show approximately 90,000 clones, 65% to 90% seen once. This clone occurred once. The sequence derives from an elderly man with active or convalescent COVID-19. Specimen: peripheral blood.

The CDR3 DNA sequence: TGTGCCAGCAGCACCCCGTTAGCGGGAGCCGCTGATACGCAGTATTTT. Residues: CASSTPLAGAADTQYF. The rearrangement links TRBV7-2 to TRBJ2-3, with 9 bases identical to TRBD2. The CDR3 has 16 amino acids. Germline CDR1 SGHTA, CDR2 FQGNSA. V gave up 5 bases and J gave up 6 bases; unmatched junction bases: 12.